These 27 T cell receptor beta chains share one sample of origin, sequenced in a study of T-cell reconstitution after alpha-beta-depleted transplantation in children. A library of TCRbeta sequences, prepared with unique molecular identifiers, was generated. MiXCR, applied by TCRdb to the PCR reads, yields one record per CDR3 protein. The sample yields around 420,000 distinct CDR3 sequences, roughly 16% seen once. This specimen consisted of PBMCs, mostly from graft donor cells, obtained 360 days after TCRalphabeta/CD19-depleted stem cell transplant. The receptors were gathered from a boy under three years old who had a stem cell transplant for Wiskott-Aldrich syndrome, so the T cells may come from the graft donor.

This sequence joins TRBV11-2 and TRBJ2-6, with 12 bases identical to TRBD1. CDR1 SGHAT and CDR2 FQNNGV come from the germline V gene. The CDR3 loop spans 19 amino acids. V dropped 6 bases and J dropped 0; count of bases not matched to a gene: 9. DNA of the CDR3: TGTGCCAGCAGTTACGTCCCGGGACAGGGGGCCTCTGGGGCCAACGTCCTGACTTTC. The encoded protein is CASSYVPGQGASGANVLTF.

CDR3 amino acids: CASRLGTTGGVPLHF. The CDR3 nucleotides are TGTGCCAGCAGACTTGGGACAACCGGAGGTGTGCCCCTCCACTTT. The genes are TRBV12-3 or TRBV12-4 and TRBJ1-6; possibly TRBD1 for D (6 bases). Trimming pared 6 bases from V and 13 bases from J, leaving 22 bases between. The CDR3 covers 15 residues.

The chain employs TRBV7-9 and TRBJ1-2; possible D gene TRBD1, 5 bases. The CDR3 has 14 residues. V was clipped by 1 base and J by 6 bases, with 12 bases between them. CDR1 is SEHNR, CDR2 FQNEAQ, per germline (reference sequence). CDR3 sequence reads: CASSLDGARDGYTF. CDR3 nucleotides: TGTGCCAGCAGCTTAGACGGGGCCAGGGATGGCTACACCTTC.

This clonotype was counted once. The chain employs TRBV20-1 and TRBJ2-5, with 7 bases matching TRBD2. The CDR3 runs 17 residues. Germline V gene sequence: CDR1 DFQATT, CDR2 SNEGSKA (reference sequence). The junction had 22 bases not matched to a gene; V was cut back by 5 bases and J by 7 bases. CDR3 DNA sequence: TGCAGTGCTCGAGTGAGGAGGCTTGGACTAGGCGGGGGGACCCAGTACTTC. Translating it yields CSARVRRLGLGGGTQYF.

The V gene is TRBV11-2, the J gene TRBJ2-4; D is possibly TRBD2 (6 bases). Germline V gene lookup returns CDR1 SGHAT and CDR2 FQNNGV. The CDR3 extends over 12 amino acids. Between the trimmed V and J ends, which lost 4 bases and 8 bases, there was a span of 9 bases. The DNA of the CDR3 is TGTGCCAGCAGCTCATGGGGGGACATTCAGTACTTC. It is translated as CASSSWGDIQYF.

Here the CDR3 DNA reads TGTGCCATCGGAAGTTTCTCTGGAAACACCATATATTTT. It yields the protein CAIGSFSGNTIYF. The chain recombines TRBV10-3 with TRBJ1-3; D is ambiguous. The germline V and J ends were trimmed by 8 bases and 0 bases, with 8 bases remaining between them. Looked up from germline, CDR1 is ENHRY and CDR2 is SYGVKD. This CDR3 is built from 13 residues.

This clonotype was seen only a few times. The chain couples TRBV5-1 to TRBJ2-7; tentatively, D is TRBD2 (5 bases). Germline lookup yields CDR1 SGHRS and CDR2 YFSETQ. This CDR3 contains 14 residues. Trimming left V 6 bases short and J 0 bases short, with 13 bases between. In nucleotides, the CDR3 is TGCGCCAGCACATGGACGGGAAGCTCCTACGAGCAGTACTTC. This encodes CASTWTGSSYEQYF.

The table lists this clonotype with a few counts. The genes are TRBV4-1 and TRBJ2-4; a weak D match, TRBD2 (6 bases). CDR1 and CDR2 (germline): MGHRA, YSYEKL. V was shortened by 0 bases and J by 4 bases, with 16 bases between the two germline ends. This CDR3 contains 17 residues. CDR3 loop: CASSQDRGEGGKNIQYF. CDR3 DNA: TGCGCCAGCAGCCAAGATAGAGGTGAAGGAGGGAAAAACATTCAGTACTTC.

The J gene is TRBJ2-3, the V gene TRBV12-3 or TRBV12-4, with D possibly TRBD2 on 5 matching bases. V lost 5 bases and J lost 5, with 23 bases in between. This CDR3 has 17 amino acids. The CDR3 reads CASSPGVGVFLGDTQYF. In DNA, the CDR3 is TGTGCCAGCAGTCCCGGGGTCGGGGTATTCCTTGGAGATACGCAGTATTTT.

This clonotype was detected only a few times. The CDR3 here is CASSPQNGETQYF. DNA of the CDR3: TGTGCCAGCAGCCCCCAAAATGGAGAGACCCAGTACTTC. The genes are TRBV5-4 and TRBJ2-5; the D is unclear. CDR3 size: 13 residues. Germline V gives CDR1 SGHNT, CDR2 YYREEE (reference sequence). The V gene lost 4 bases and the J gene lost 4 bases, with 11 bases spanning the gap.

The table lists this clonotype with a few counts. This chain joins TRBV4-1 and TRBJ2-5; D is undetermined. The CDR3 has 13 residues. Germline loops: CDR1 MGHRA, CDR2 YSYEKL. V dropped 5 bases and J dropped 0 bases, with 7 bases sitting between them. Here the CDR3 DNA reads TGCGCCAGCAGCGCCAGCTACCAAGAGACCCAGTACTTC. This translates into CASSASYQETQYF.

This clonotype was counted between two and nine times. The V call is TRBV20-1, the J call TRBJ2-5, with TRBD2 matching over 16 bases. This CDR3 comprises 15 residues. The junction had 5 bases not matched to a gene; V was cut back by 6 bases and J by 4 bases. CDR1 is DFQATT, CDR2 SNEGSKA, per germline (reference sequence). CDR3 sequence (DNA): TGCAGTGCCGGGACTAGCGGGGGGGGAGGAGAGACCCAGTACTTC. Its translation: CSAGTSGGGGETQYF.

This chain joins TRBV11-2 and TRBJ2-7; D may be TRBD1 (6 bases). Germline-derived CDR1 and CDR2 are SGHAT and FQNNGV. The ends were cut back, 5 bases at V and 1 base at J, with 18 bases in the middle. The CDR3 is made up of 16 amino acids. CDR3 nucleotide sequence: TGTGCCAGCAGCCAAAGTGGACAGCGGAGGTCCTACGAGCAGTACTTC. Amino acids: CASSQSGQRRSYEQYF.

The chain joins TRBV10-3 to TRBJ2-3, with D perhaps matching TRBD1 (5 bases). CDR1 is ENHRY, CDR2 SYGVKD, per germline. The CDR3 runs to 14 residues. V shed 6 bases and J shed 2 bases, with 12 bases lying between them. CDR3 region: CAIRGQTSTDTQYF. The CDR3 nucleotides read TGTGCCATCAGGGGGCAGACGTCCACAGATACGCAGTATTTT.

This clonotype was seen more than once but under ten times. The chain is built from TRBV20-1 and TRBJ2-1, with D tentatively TRBD2 (7 bases). Germline loops: CDR1 DFQATT, CDR2 SNEGSKA (reference sequence). This CDR3 is 15 amino acids long. Trimming removed 5 bases from V and 4 bases from J, with 18 bases in between. CDR3 nucleotides: TGCAGTGCTCGGGCCGCGGGGGCTGTATACAATGAGCAGTTCTTC. Translated, it gives CSARAAGAVYNEQFF.

The chain combines TRBV5-1 with TRBJ2-1; D gene unclear. This CDR3 comprises 16 residues. Trimming shortened V by 3 bases and J by 2 bases, and 15 bases separated the two germline ends. Germline V gives CDR1 SGHRS, CDR2 YFSETQ. The CDR3 nucleotides read TGCGCCAGCAGCTCCCCCGACATCACCACCTACAATGAGCAGTTCTTC. Encoded protein: CASSSPDITTYNEQFF.

This rearrangement joins TRBV5-1 to TRBJ2-3; D unresolved. The CDR3 is made up of 14 amino acids. CDR1 is SGHRS and CDR2 is YFSETQ in the germline V gene. Between the trimmed V and J ends, which lost 2 bases and 0 bases, there was a span of 7 bases. The CDR3 loop reads CASSFGSSTDTQYF. Written as DNA, the CDR3 is TGCGCCAGCAGCTTTGGGTCTAGCACAGATACGCAGTATTTT.

The gene calls are TRBV4-3 and TRBJ2-7; D not certain. V was pared by 5 bases and J by 2 bases, with 10 bases between. Germline V gene sequence: CDR1 LGHNA, CDR2 YSLEER. The CDR3 runs 13 residues. In DNA, the CDR3 is TGCGCCAGCAGCGAACAGATCACCTACGAGCAGTACTTC. Amino acids: CASSEQITYEQYF.

A few counts support this clonotype. J is TRBJ2-3 and V is TRBV5-1; tentative D call: TRBD2 (6 bases). This CDR3 is built from 15 residues. The V end lost 2 bases, the J end lost 0 bases, and 10 bases lay between the germline ends. CDR1 and CDR2 (germline): SGHRS, YFSETQ. The DNA for the CDR3 is TGCGCCAGCAGCTTCGGGGGTTGGAGCACAGATACGCAGTATTTT. Amino acids: CASSFGGWSTDTQYF.

The chain has TRBV18 and TRBJ2-5; D perhaps matches TRBD2 (7 bases). Germline V lookup: CDR1 KGHSH, CDR2 LQKENI. The CDR3 sequence is 22 residues long. Trimming removed 3 bases at V and 5 bases at J, with 37 bases between. The CDR3 is CASSPPWGTGATSLPVKETQYF. The CDR3 DNA reads as TGTGCCAGCTCACCTCCTTGGGGGACGGGGGCGACTAGCCTCCCAGTGAAGGAGACCCAGTACTTC.

This clonotype was seen a few times. A junction boundary mismatches the germline segment, possibly from a read error. The J gene is TRBJ2-1, the V gene TRBV7-2; TRBD2 aligns across 11 bases. This CDR3 is 15 amino acids long. Germline lookup yields CDR1 SGHTA and CDR2 FQGNSA. Here the CDR3 reads CASSVAGGVYNEQFF. The CDR3 DNA reads TGTGCCAGCAGCGTAGCGGGAGGGGTCTACAATGAGCAGTTCTTC. Full variable domain (outside the CDR3, taken from reference TRBV7-2 and TRBJ2-1): GAGVSQSPSNKVTEKGKDVELRCDPISGHTALYWYRQSLGQGLEFLIYFQGNSAPDKSGLPSDRFSAERTGGSVSTLTIQRTQQEDSAVYLCASSVAGGVYNEQFFGPGTRLTVL.

The gene calls are TRBV28 and TRBJ2-3; D is undetermined. Trimming left V 5 bases short and J 8 bases short, with 14 bases between. CDR3 length: 13 residues. CDR1 and CDR2 from the germline V gene are MDHEN and SYDVKM. The CDR3 nucleotides read TGTGCCAGCAGTCCTATAGACACTTTTACGCAGTATTTT. Amino acids: CASSPIDTFTQYF.

This rearrangement joins TRBV24-1 to TRBJ2-3; 8 bases are a match to TRBD2. With 6 bases clipped from V and 2 bases from J, the junction kept 12 bases outside the gene matches. The CDR3 loop spans 17 amino acids. From germline, CDR1 is KGHDR and CDR2 SFDVKD. CDR3 sequence: CATSLAGGEAPTDTQYF. The CDR3 nucleotides are TGTGCCACCAGTCTGGCGGGAGGCGAGGCCCCCACAGATACGCAGTATTTT.

This clonotype occurred once. This sequence joins TRBV29-1 and TRBJ2-2; D not certain. V was pared by 4 bases and J by 0 bases, with 12 bases between. Germline values: CDR1 SQVTM, CDR2 ANQGSEA. This CDR3 region has 15 residues. The CDR3 is CSVGPTLPNTGELFF. The CDR3, as DNA: TGCAGCGTTGGTCCGACTCTACCGAACACCGGGGAGCTGTTTTTT.

This clonotype was recorded a few times. The chain employs TRBV2 and TRBJ2-7; D remains ambiguous. CDR3 length: 13 residues. Germline-derived CDR1 and CDR2 are SNHLY and FYNNEI. V shed 8 bases and J shed 4 bases, with 15 bases lying between them. The DNA for the CDR3 is TGTGCCAGCTCTCCGATGGGATTTTACGAGCAGTACTTC. Translated: CASSPMGFYEQYF.

In this sample, this clonotype turned up a few times. The chain is built from TRBV20-1 and TRBJ2-1; 10 bases agree with TRBD2. The junction had 1 base not matched to a gene; V was cut back by 2 bases and J by 6 bases. CDR1 and CDR2 (germline): DFQATT, SNEGSKA (reference sequence). The CDR3 has 13 residues. The CDR3 DNA reads as TGCAGTGCTAGAACTAGCGGGGTCAATGAGCAGTTCTTC. Translation: CSARTSGVNEQFF.

The chain recombines TRBV4-1 with TRBJ2-1; perhaps TRBD1 as D (5 bases). Per germline, CDR1 MGHRA and CDR2 YSYEKL. The CDR3 totals 20 residues. The V gene lost 0 bases and the J gene lost 5 bases, with 26 bases spanning the gap. The CDR3 DNA reads TGCGCCAGCAGCCAAGATCCCTGGACACCCAGTAGACGCCCTGACAATGAGCAGTTCTTC. Residues: CASSQDPWTPSRRPDNEQFF.